Sequencing of this TCR beta chain was carried out in a study of PD-1 blockade in classical Hodgkin lymphoma. Every patient had relapsed following autologous stem cell transplantation, and cohorts differed in brentuximab vedotin exposure. Produced via immunoSEQ multiplex PCR; TCRdb's table is partial and in-frame only. The data hold about 24,000 clones, with 80% observed a single time. Germline loops: CDR1 SNHLY, CDR2 FYNNEI. This CDR3 contains 14 residues. V gave up 6 bases and J gave up 2 bases; unmatched junction bases: 7. Sequencing used peripheral blood mononuclear cells (PBMCs), obtained at baseline. The J gene is TRBJ2-7, the V gene TRBV2; 7 positions agree with TRBD1. This TCR was recovered from a human donor with classical Hodgkin lymphoma. This CDR3 reads CASRVRDSAYEQYF. CDR3 DNA sequence: TGTGCCAGCAGGGTCCGGGACAGCGCCTACGAGCAGTACTTC.